This T cell receptor (beta chain) emerged from a study of CD8+ T cells in alopecia areata listed by TCRdb under 2018. Background on the whole study: Skin from C3H/HeJ donors aged roughly 6-13 months with spontaneous alopecia was grafted onto female C3H/HeJ recipients aged roughly 7-10 weeks. The study used high-throughput TCRbeta sequencing to examine T cell clonal expansion in alopecia areata, in both the C3H/HeJ mouse model and human patients. On the human side, TCRbeta sequencing was run on scalp tissue and on sorted CD4+ and CD8+ peripheral blood T cells from healthy controls and from alopecia areata patients with either patchy or totalis/universalis disease. Scalp clonality was compared across normal scalp (n=4), patchy alopecia areata scalp (n=8), and alopecia totalis/universalis scalp (n=8). RNA was obtained with the PAXgene miRNA kit for fixed scalp, the miRNeasy kit for PBMCs, and the RNeasy kit for mouse skin. Amplification of TCRbeta CDR3 regions was done by immunoSEQ multiplex PCR using 35 Vbeta forward primers and 13 Jbeta reverse primers. Summary of the overall study and its limitations: Scalp TCR repertoire analysis is complicated because resident alphabeta T cells in normal human skin are also sequenced, whereas mouse skin is dominated by gammadelta T cells. Compared with normal scalp, lesional scalp had higher clonality and more expanded CD8+ clones, particularly in alopecia totalis/universalis, a pattern that suggests antigenic drive. TCR sequences shared between patients were less clear than in mice, possibly partly because of HLA diversity in the patient population.

With respect to this clone: The specificity of this receptor is unknown. Gene names and germline sequences here are the mouse ones. The read stops 4 residues short of the end of the CDR3; the missing end is completed from the germline J gene.

After removal of 4 bases from V and 0 bases from J, the junction retains 6 bases not matched to a gene. The CDR3 runs 16 amino acids, cysteine and phenylalanine included. Part of the CDR3 DNA is given, 36 bases translated from base 1. CDR1 and CDR2 are drawn from the germline V gene (reference sequence): NSQYPW, LRSPGD. Library generation was performed with the immunoSEQ multiplex PCR assay. RNA was extracted from all samples and reverse transcribed into cDNA as template for TCR sequencing. First-strand cDNA was synthesized with SuperScript III using a 2:1 mix of oligo-dT and random hexamers. A synthetic immune receptor repertoire was used to measure amplification bias, and any remaining bias was corrected computationally. Libraries were sequenced on Illumina HiSeq with 60 bp reads covering the CDR3, read from J toward V. The authors' pipeline ran thus. Raw reads were preprocessed to remove errors, and CDR3 was defined according to IMGT conventions as the region from the conserved cysteine to phenylalanine. To get clonality, Shannon entropy was normalized by log2 of the number of productive unique TCRs and the result was subtracted from 1. Scalp TCRbeta sequences were cross-referenced with sorted blood CD4 and CD8 repertoires so that the CD4 or CD8 identity of scalp clones could be inferred. Drawn from immuneACCESS, this table holds only the in-frame rearrangements with V and J called that TCRdb kept. Clones are partly lost; checked studies trace under half to an unresolved V gene and leave the rest unexplained. Clone size and the V and J calls come from that table; the DNA yielded D and trimming. For this sample, around 110,000 clones are listed, none of them singletons. 15% to 20% of the sample goes to the ten largest clones.

Sequencing was done on a sample of lesional skin. The receptor was isolated from a C3H/HeJ mouse with alopecia areata. This mouse strain bears the MHC haplotype H2-k. This sequence uses TRBV1 and TRBJ2-7, with 10 bases aligning to TRBD2. CDR3 loop: CTCSVDWGVSSYEQYF. Partial CDR3 DNA: TGCACCTGCAGTGTTGACTGGGGGGTCAGCTCCTAT.